This record covers a single T cell receptor (beta chain). This specimen comes from a study of blood T cell repertoires in COVID-19. At the level of the study: Acute and convalescent COVID-19 samples came from the United States, Italy and Spain.

Germline CDR1 is KGHDR and CDR2 is SFDVKD. V lost 0 bases to trimming and J lost 0 bases, with 14 bases between them. The CDR3 is 17 residues long. TCRdb's copy holds only in-frame clones and misses some; the assay was immunoSEQ multiplex PCR. The sample contains 200,000 or so clones, roughly 86% of which appear only once. The clonotype was recovered from a woman aged 70-85 years with active or convalescent COVID-19. Sequenced sample: peripheral blood. The rearrangement joins TRBV24-1 to TRBJ2-7; D is uncertain. The CDR3, as DNA: TGTGCCACCAGTGATTTGAGGCAGGCCATTTTCTCCTACGAGCAGTACTTC. This codes for CATSDLRQAIFSYEQYF.